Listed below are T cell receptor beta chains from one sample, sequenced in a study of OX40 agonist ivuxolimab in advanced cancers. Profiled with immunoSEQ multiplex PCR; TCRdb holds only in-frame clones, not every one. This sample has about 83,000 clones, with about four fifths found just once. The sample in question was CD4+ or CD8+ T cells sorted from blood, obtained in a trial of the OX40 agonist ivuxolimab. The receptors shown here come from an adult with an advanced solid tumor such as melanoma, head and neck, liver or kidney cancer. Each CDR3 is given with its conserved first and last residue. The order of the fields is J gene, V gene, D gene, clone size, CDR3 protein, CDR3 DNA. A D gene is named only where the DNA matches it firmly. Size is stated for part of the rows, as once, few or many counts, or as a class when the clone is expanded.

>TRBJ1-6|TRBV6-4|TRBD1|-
CASRDRDSYNSPLHF
TGTGCCAGCAGAGACAGGGACTCCTATAATTCACCCCTCCACTTT
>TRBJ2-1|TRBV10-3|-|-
CAISEGGLYNEQFF
TGTGCCATCAGTGAGGGAGGACTGTACAATGAGCAGTTCTTC
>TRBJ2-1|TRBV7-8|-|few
CASSLYRVVSHYEQFF
TGTGCCAGCAGCTTATACAGGGTAGTATCTCACTATGAGCAGTTCTTC
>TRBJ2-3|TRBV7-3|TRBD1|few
CASSFDRGNTQYF
TGTGCCAGCAGCTTCGACAGGGGGAATACGCAGTATTTT
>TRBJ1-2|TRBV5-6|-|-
CASSLLYSGPYYGYTF
TGTGCCAGCAGCTTGCTCTACAGTGGCCCATACTATGGCTACACCTTC
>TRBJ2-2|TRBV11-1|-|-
CASSLPGELFF
TGTGCCAGCAGCTTACCCGGGGAGCTGTTTTTT
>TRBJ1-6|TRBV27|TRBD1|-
CASSLYGRAGGLLSYSPLHF
TGTGCCAGCAGTTTATATGGGCGGGCAGGGGGCCTTTTATCGTATTCACCCCTCCACTTT
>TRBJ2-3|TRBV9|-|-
CASSVITDTQYF
TGTGCCAGCAGCGTTATTACAGATACGCAGTATTTT
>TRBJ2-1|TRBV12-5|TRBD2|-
CASGLGASGRAEEQFF
TGTGCTAGTGGTTTGGGGGCTAGCGGGAGGGCTGAGGAGCAGTTCTTC
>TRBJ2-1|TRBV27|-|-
CASSLSLRNEQFF
TGTGCCAGCAGTTTATCCCTCAGGAATGAGCAGTTCTTC
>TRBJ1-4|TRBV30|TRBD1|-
CAWSVLTGGEKLFF
TGTGCCTGGAGTGTACTCACAGGGGGAGAAAAACTGTTTTTT
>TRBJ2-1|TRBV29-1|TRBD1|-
CSVLQGNEQFF
TGCAGCGTTCTACAGGGGAATGAGCAGTTCTTC
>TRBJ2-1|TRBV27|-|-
CASSFNNEQFF
TGTGCCAGCAGTTTTAACAATGAGCAGTTCTTC
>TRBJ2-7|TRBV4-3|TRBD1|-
CASSQVQGAYEQYF
TGCGCCAGCAGCCAAGTTCAGGGGGCCTACGAGCAGTACTTC
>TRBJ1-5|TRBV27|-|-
CASSFRGGTNQPQHF
TGTGCCAGCAGTTTCCGTGGAGGGACCAATCAGCCCCAGCATTTT
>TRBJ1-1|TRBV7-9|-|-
CASSQPPNRGKNTEAFF
TGTGCCAGCAGCCAGCCCCCAAATAGGGGGAAGAACACTGAAGCTTTCTTT
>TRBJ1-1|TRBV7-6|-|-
CASSPLSLSNTEAFF
TGTGCCAGCAGCCCCCTCAGTTTATCGAACACTGAAGCTTTCTTT
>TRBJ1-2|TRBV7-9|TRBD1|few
CASSSLDRDGYTF
TGTGCCAGCAGCTCCTTAGACAGGGATGGCTACACCTTC
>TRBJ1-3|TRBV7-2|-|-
CASSPTNSGNTIYF
TGTGCCAGCAGCCCTACTAACTCTGGAAACACCATATATTTT
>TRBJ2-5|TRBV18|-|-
CASSPGAYRAKETQYF
TGTGCCAGCTCACCCGGGGCCTACAGGGCTAAAGAGACCCAGTACTTC
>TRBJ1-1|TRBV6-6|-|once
CASTSRWTEAFF
TGTGCCAGCACTTCCCGTTGGACTGAAGCTTTCTTT
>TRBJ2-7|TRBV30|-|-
CAWTTAREQYF
TGTGCCTGGACGACTGCGAGGGAGCAGTACTTC
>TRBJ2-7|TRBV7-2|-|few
CASSRPLGEQYF
TGTGCCAGCAGCCGCCCACTAGGCGAGCAGTACTTC
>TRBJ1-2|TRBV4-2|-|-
CASSQGKGRFNYGYTF
TGTGCCAGCAGCCAAGGGAAGGGAAGGTTCAACTATGGCTACACCTTC
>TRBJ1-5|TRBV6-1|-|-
CASSGTPQSAQHF
TGTGCCAGCAGCGGGACTCCCCAATCGGCCCAGCATTTT
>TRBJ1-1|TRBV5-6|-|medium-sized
CASSWGLNTEAFF
TGTGCCAGCAGCTGGGGACTCAACACTGAAGCTTTCTTT
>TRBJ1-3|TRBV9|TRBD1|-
CASRAGTGVGNTIYF
TGTGCCAGCAGAGCCGGGACAGGGGTCGGAAACACCATATATTTT
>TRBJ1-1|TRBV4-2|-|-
CASSQDDLGVVAFF
TGTGCCAGCAGCCAAGATGATTTAGGGGTAGTGGCTTTCTTT
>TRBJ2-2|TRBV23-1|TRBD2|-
CASIDLGGTSGPNTGELFF
TGCGCCAGCATCGATTTGGGTGGGACTAGCGGGCCTAACACCGGGGAGCTGTTTTTT
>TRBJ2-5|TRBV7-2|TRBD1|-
CASSMGQGLETQYF
TGTGCCAGCAGCATGGGACAGGGGTTGGAGACCCAGTACTTC
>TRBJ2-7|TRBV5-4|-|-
CASSLLGASYEQYF
TGTGCCAGCAGCTTGCTTGGGGCCTCCTACGAGCAGTACTTC
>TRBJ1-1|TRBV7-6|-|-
CASSLAGPNTEAFF
TGTGCCAGCAGCTTAGCAGGGCCCAACACTGAAGCTTTCTTT
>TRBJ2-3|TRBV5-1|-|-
CASSLTGSWRTDTQYF
TGCGCCAGCAGCTTGACCGGGTCATGGAGGACAGATACGCAGTATTTT
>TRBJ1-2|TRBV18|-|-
CASSPGGYYGYTF
TGTGCCAGCTCACCGGGAGGGTACTATGGCTACACCTTC
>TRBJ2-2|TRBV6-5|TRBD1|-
CASSYHIGTDTGELFF
TGTGCCAGCAGTTACCACATCGGGACAGATACCGGGGAGCTGTTTTTT
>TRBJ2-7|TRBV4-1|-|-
CASSPSDFYEQYF
TGCGCCAGCAGCCCAAGCGACTTCTACGAGCAGTACTTC
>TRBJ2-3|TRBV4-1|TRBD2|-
CASSQTTSGGFDTQYF
TGCGCCAGCAGCCAAACGACTAGCGGGGGGTTTGATACGCAGTATTTT
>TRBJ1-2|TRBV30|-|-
CAWSLRRRSGYTF
TGTGCCTGGAGTCTCAGGCGCCGGAGTGGCTACACCTTC
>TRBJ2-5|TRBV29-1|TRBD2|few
CSVELLGGETQYF
TGCAGCGTTGAATTATTGGGGGGGGAGACCCAGTACTTC
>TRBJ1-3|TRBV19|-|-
CASRVTGNTIYF
TGTGCCTCTAGGGTCACTGGAAACACCATATATTTT
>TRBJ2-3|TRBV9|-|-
CASSVVPAGTDTQYF
TGTGCCAGCAGCGTAGTCCCGGCGGGGACAGATACGCAGTATTTT